This T cell receptor beta chain originates from a study of blood T cell repertoires in COVID-19. Some clones are missing from TCRdb's copy, which holds only in-frame ones; the method was immunoSEQ multiplex PCR. Among 190,000 or so clones listed, 90% to 95% were seen once. The germline V gene encodes CDR1 MNHEY and CDR2 SVGAGI. The CDR3 sequence is 14 residues long. The V segment lost 6 bases and the J segment 1 base; nucleotides outside the gene matches: 5. The chain joins TRBV6-5 to TRBJ1-1; the match to TRBD1 covers 7 bases. The receptor's source is a man younger than 40 with COVID-19, enrolled during active disease. Sequenced sample: peripheral blood. CDR3 bases: TGTGCCAGCAGACCGGGACAGTCGAACACTGAAGCTTTCTTT. Encoded protein: CASRPGQSNTEAFF.